Below, 32 T cell receptor beta chains from the same sample are listed, as sequenced in a study of T cell changes during pregnancy in multiple sclerosis. Some clones are missing from TCRdb's copy, which holds only in-frame ones; the method was immunoSEQ multiplex PCR. The profile shows roughly 80,000 clones, about 89% of them singletons. The specimen comprised peripheral blood, sampled before pregnancy. The receptor source for this set is a female donor with multiple sclerosis, enrolled in a pregnancy study.

This clone is a singleton in its sample. The chain combines TRBV7-2 with TRBJ1-1; possible D gene TRBD1, 6 bases. V was clipped by 4 bases and J by 6 bases, with 18 bases between them. This CDR3 has 15 amino acids. Germline CDR1 and CDR2: SGHTA and FQGNSA. In DNA form, the CDR3 reads TGTGCCAGCAGCTGGAGAACACAGGGTATCGCTGAAGCTTTCTTT. Its protein product is CASSWRTQGIAEAFF.

The rearrangement uses TRBV5-1 and TRBJ1-2; 8 nucleotides match TRBD1. V was pared by 3 bases and J by 2 bases, with 6 bases of the junction left unmatched. The CDR3 spans 15 residues. Germline V CDR1 and CDR2: SGHRS, YFSETQ. Written as DNA, the CDR3 is TGCGCCAGCAGCTCGATTGGGACAGGCAACTATGGCTACACCTTC. It specifies CASSSIGTGNYGYTF.

V and J are TRBV27 and TRBJ2-3, with 10 bases aligning to TRBD2. The CDR3 contains 17 residues. Germline values: CDR1 MNHEY, CDR2 SMNVEV (reference sequence). After removal of 5 bases from V and 6 bases from J, the junction contained 14 bases not matched to a gene. The CDR3 loop is CASSRVVTSGAPDTQYF. The CDR3 nucleotides read TGTGCCAGCAGTCGAGTGGTAACTAGCGGGGCCCCGGATACGCAGTATTTT.

The chain employs TRBV6-5 and TRBJ2-1, with TRBD2 identical over 8 bases. Germline V lookup: CDR1 MNHEY, CDR2 SVGAGI. V lost 6 bases and J lost 10; bases outside the gene matches: 2. The CDR3 is 11 residues long. For the CDR3, the DNA is TGTGCCAGCAGACGACTAGCGGAGCAGTTCTTC. This sequence encodes CASRRLAEQFF.

Only a few counts were recorded for this clone. The rearrangement links TRBV5-1 to TRBJ1-1; TRBD1 matches at 8 bases. From germline, CDR1 is SGHRS and CDR2 YFSETQ. This CDR3 region has 14 residues. Trimming removed 0 bases from V and 5 bases from J; junction bases left unmatched: 3. CDR3 amino acids: CASSLGTGQTEAFF. The CDR3 nucleotides read TGCGCCAGCAGCTTGGGGACAGGGCAAACTGAAGCTTTCTTT.

V and J are TRBV28 and TRBJ1-5; TRBD1 matches 7 bases. V trimming: 5 bases; J trimming: 2 bases; junction bases outside the gene matches: 6. The CDR3 sequence is 15 residues long. The germline CDR1 and CDR2 sequences are MDHEN and SYDVKM. The CDR3 coding sequence is TGTGCCAGCAGTCAACAGGGGACCGGCAATCAGCCCCAGCATTTT. Protein sequence: CASSQQGTGNQPQHF.

This chain joins TRBV15 and TRBJ2-3; 8 bases align to TRBD2. The germline V gene has CDR1 LNHNV and CDR2 YYDKDF (reference sequence). This CDR3 is built from 17 residues. V gave up 5 bases and J gave up 5 bases; unmatched junction bases: 15. The CDR3 protein is CATSALRSRGDEDTQYF. The CDR3 region has the DNA TGTGCCACCAGCGCCCTTCGGTCGCGGGGGGATGAAGATACGCAGTATTTT. The full variable domain, rest sourced from reference TRBV15 and TRBJ2-3, is DAMVIQNPRYQVTQFGKPVTLSCSQTLNHNVMYWYQQKSSQAPKLLFHYYDKDFNNEADTPDNFQSRRPNTSFCFLDIRSPGLGDTAMYLCATSALRSRGDEDTQYFGPGTRLTVL.

Notes on this clone: One end of the junction is discordant with germline, which a read error may explain. The V gene is TRBV7-7, the J gene TRBJ1-1; 7 bases line up with TRBD1. This CDR3 contains 13 residues. Germline V lookup: CDR1 SSHAT, CDR2 FNYEAQ (reference sequence). The CDR3 DNA sequence: TGTGCTAGCAGCTTAAACAGGGGATCTGAAGCTTTCTTT. Translating it yields CASSLNRGSEAFF.

The count of this clone is one. CDR3 residues: CASSIRDRAYEQYF. In nucleotides, the CDR3 is TGTGCCAGCAGTATACGGGACAGGGCCTACGAGCAGTACTTC. V and J are TRBV28 and TRBJ2-7, with 9 positions matching TRBD1. The CDR3 is made up of 14 amino acids. J gave up 2 bases and V 5 bases, and 4 bases lay outside the gene matches. Germline V gene sequence: CDR1 MDHEN, CDR2 SYDVKM.

This clone has just one count. Because the CDR3's place on the DNA is in doubt, the DNA is left out and the CDR3 is given as listed by TCRdb. The chain couples TRBV21-1 to TRBJ2-7; the table's D call of TRBD2 was not tested on the DNA. TRBV21-1 is a documented pseudogene. The CDR3 is 16 residues long, counting both termini. CDR3 sequence reads: CASSKVASGSPYEQYF.

This clone was counted a single time. This sequence joins TRBV5-4 and TRBJ2-7; D gene ambiguous. The germline V gene encodes CDR1 SGHNT and CDR2 YYREEE (reference sequence). With 5 bases removed from V and 0 bases from J, the gap between germline ends came to 12 bases. The CDR3 runs 14 residues. The CDR3 coding sequence is TGTGCCAGCAGTGCCGACATGATCTCCTACGAGCAGTACTTC. This codes for CASSADMISYEQYF.

The chain employs TRBV4-3 and TRBJ2-2, with TRBD1 identical over 7 bases. V trimming: 0 bases; J trimming: 7 bases; junction bases outside the gene matches: 8. The germline V gene has CDR1 LGHNA and CDR2 YSLEER. The CDR3 totals 16 residues. The CDR3 coding sequence is TGCGCCAGCAGCCAAGATTGGTCTGCAGGGGGCGGGGAGCTGTTTTTT. It specifies CASSQDWSAGGGELFF.

This clone was picked up a small number of times. This chain connects TRBV6-5 to TRBJ1-4, with TRBD1 identical over 7 bases. This CDR3 region has 14 residues. V trimming: 3 bases; J trimming: 8 bases; junction bases outside the gene matches: 6. CDR1 MNHEY and CDR2 SVGAGI come from the germline V gene. CDR3 sequence: CASSYGGGREKLFF. Here the CDR3 DNA reads TGTGCCAGCAGTTATGGAGGGGGCAGGGAAAAACTGTTTTTT.

This sequence joins TRBV5-1 and TRBJ2-5; D is unclear. V lost 1 base and J 5 bases, leaving 3 bases between the germline ends. The germline gives CDR1 SGHRS, CDR2 YFSETQ. CDR3 length: 11 amino acids. CDR3 nucleotide sequence: TGCGCCAGCAGCTTGAGCGAGACCCAGTACTTC. This encodes CASSLSETQYF. The full variable domain, with the rest looked up from reference TRBV5-1 and TRBJ2-5, is KAGVTQTPRYLIKTRGQQVTLSCSPISGHRSVSWYQQTPGQGLQFLFEYFSETQRNKGNFPGRFSGRQFSNSRSEMNVSTLELGDSALYLCASSLSETQYFGPGTRLLVL.

The count of this clone is one. The genes are TRBV4-1 and TRBJ1-1, with a possible D match to TRBD1 (6 bases). Trimming shortened V by 1 base and J by 1 base, and 16 bases separated the two germline ends. Germline V gene sequence: CDR1 MGHRA, CDR2 YSYEKL. The CDR3 is made up of 17 amino acids. CDR3 in DNA: TGCGCCAGCAGCCAAGTGCCCGGACAGTTTCAGAACACTGAAGCTTTCTTT. It specifies CASSQVPGQFQNTEAFF.

This chain joins TRBV5-1 and TRBJ2-1; no clear D. Germline CDR1 reads SGHRS; CDR2 reads YFSETQ. The CDR3 length is 14 residues. Trimming stripped 0 bases from V and 2 bases from J, with 6 bases between. The CDR3 bases are TGCGCCAGCAGCTTGGGAGATACCTACAATGAGCAGTTCTTC. Translating gives CASSLGDTYNEQFF.

The chain is built from TRBV28 and TRBJ1-5, with D perhaps TRBD1 (6 bases). The CDR3 contains 13 residues. Germline V gives CDR1 MDHEN, CDR2 SYDVKM. The V gene lost 4 bases and the J gene lost 7 bases, with 11 bases spanning the gap. The CDR3 sequence: CASSSQGRQPQHF. CDR3 DNA sequence: TGTGCCAGCAGTTCACAGGGACGGCAGCCCCAGCATTTT. Full variable domain (outside the CDR3, taken from reference TRBV28 and TRBJ1-5): DVKVTQSSRYLVKRTGEKVFLECVQDMDHENMFWYRQDPGLGLRLIYFSYDVKMKEKGDIPEGYSVSREKKERFSLILESASTNQTSMYLCASSSQGRQPQHFGDGTRLSIL.

This chain joins TRBV5-6 and TRBJ1-6; weak D call: TRBD1 (5 bases). CDR1 SGHDT and CDR2 YYEEEE come from the germline V gene. This CDR3 has 14 amino acids. V was cut by 4 bases and J by 13 bases, with 18 bases left in between. The CDR3 DNA reads as TGTGCCAGCAGCCTCGGACACCACCGCAGTCCCCTCCACTTT. Its translation: CASSLGHHRSPLHF.

This chain joins TRBV5-4 and TRBJ1-1; no clear D gene. CDR1 is SGHNT, CDR2 YYREEE, per germline (reference sequence). CDR3 size: 15 residues. V shed 3 bases and J shed 1 base, with 13 bases lying between them. CDR3 amino acids: CASSSPNSGNTEAFF. The CDR3 DNA sequence: TGTGCCAGCAGCTCCCCAAACAGCGGGAACACTGAAGCTTTCTTT.

The rearrangement uses TRBV10-2 and TRBJ1-2; D remains unclear. V lost 3 bases and J 8 bases, leaving 13 bases between the germline ends. The CDR3 is 13 residues long. From germline, CDR1 is WSHSY and CDR2 SAAADI. Written as DNA, the CDR3 is TGCGCCAGCAGTGACCTCCCTACTAAGGGCTACACCTTC. Its translation is CASSDLPTKGYTF.

This sequence joins TRBV6-1 and TRBJ2-7; weak D call: TRBD1 (7 bases). Per the germline V gene, CDR1 is MNHNS and CDR2 is SASEGT. This CDR3 is 14 amino acids long. CDR3 protein: CVYVEQGRCYEQYF. Written as DNA, the CDR3 is TGTGTCTATGTCGAACAGGGGAGGTGCTACGAGCAGTACTTC.

This clone is termed medium-sized. The V call is TRBV27, the J call TRBJ1-2; 10 nucleotides match TRBD1. CDR3 length: 16 residues. Unmatched junction bases numbered 13, after V lost 6 bases and J lost 6 bases. Germline values: CDR1 MNHEY, CDR2 SMNVEV (reference sequence). The chain's CDR3 is CASRRLRDRGVNGYTF. The DNA for the CDR3 is TGTGCCAGCAGGAGGCTCCGGGACAGGGGAGTGAATGGCTACACCTTC.

The J gene is TRBJ2-1, the V gene TRBV2; D might be TRBD2 (5 bases). V lost 7 bases and J 7 bases, leaving 14 bases between the germline ends. CDR1 and CDR2 from the germline V gene are SNHLY and FYNNEI. The CDR3 is 13 residues long. CDR3 DNA sequence: TGTGCCAGCACCCCTGACTACGGGAATGAGCAGTTCTTC. Its protein product is CASTPDYGNEQFF. Full variable domain (rest looked up from reference TRBV2 and TRBJ2-1): EPEVTQTPSHQVTQMGQEVILRCVPISNHLYFYWYRQILGQKVEFLVSFYNNEISEKSEIFDDQFSVERPDGSNFTLKIRSTKLEDSAMYFCASTPDYGNEQFFGPGTRLTVL.

This chain links TRBV4-1 with TRBJ1-2; no clear D. With 4 bases removed from V and 1 base from J, the gap between germline ends came to 10 bases. The CDR3 runs to 14 residues. CDR1 and CDR2 (germline): MGHRA, YSYEKL. CDR3 bases: TGCGCCAGCAGCCCAGGAAACCTTAACTATGGCTACACCTTC. It encodes CASSPGNLNYGYTF.

This chain connects TRBV7-6 to TRBJ1-1, with D unclear. Germline-derived CDR1 and CDR2 are SGHVS and FNYEAQ. The V end lost 5 bases, the J end lost 3 bases, and 19 bases lay between the germline ends. This CDR3 has 16 residues. The CDR3 spells CASSAQPGDLDTEAFF. DNA for the CDR3: TGTGCCAGCAGCGCCCAGCCAGGTGATTTGGACACTGAAGCTTTCTTT.

This chain connects TRBV28 to TRBJ1-1; no reliable D call. The length of the CDR3 is 14 residues. Trimming cost V 5 bases and J 6 bases, with 16 bases left between them. Germline CDR1 and CDR2: MDHEN and SYDVKM. CDR3 DNA sequence: TGTGCCAGCAGTCTGGGAGTTTGGTCAGCTGAAGCTTTCTTT. It codes for CASSLGVWSAEAFF.

V gene TRBV7-2 combines with J gene TRBJ2-6; 7 positions agree with TRBD2. Germline CDR1 reads SGHTA; CDR2 reads FQGNSA. The CDR3 is 17 residues long. V was clipped by 4 bases and J by 0 bases; unmatched bases: 6. The CDR3 nucleotides are TGTGCCAGCAGCTCGGGGGGATGGAGCTCTGGGGCCAACGTCCTGACTTTC. Its protein is CASSSGGWSSGANVLTF.

The chain recombines TRBV18 with TRBJ1-5, with a weak D call TRBD1 (6 bases). Trimming shortened V by 6 bases and J by 3 bases, and 15 bases separated the two germline ends. Germline loops: CDR1 KGHSH, CDR2 LQKENI. There are 15 residues in the CDR3. The CDR3 nucleotides are TGTGCCAGCTCGCAAGAGCAGGGGTTCAATCAGCCCCAGCATTTT. The encoded protein is CASSQEQGFNQPQHF.

CDR3 coding DNA: TGCAGCGTTGTCTCTCGGAGCGGGCTCGGCTACACCTTC. Translated, it gives CSVVSRSGLGYTF. The chain carries TRBV29-1 and TRBJ1-2; D ambiguous. V shed 4 bases and J shed 8 bases, with 17 bases lying between them. The CDR3 length is 13 residues. Germline V lookup: CDR1 SQVTM, CDR2 ANQGSEA.

CDR3 protein: CASSYTGNGNTGELFF. CDR3 DNA sequence: TGCGCCAGCAGCTACACAGGGAATGGTAACACCGGGGAGCTGTTTTTT. The chain joins TRBV5-1 to TRBJ2-2, with TRBD1 as a possible D gene (6 bases). Trimming shortened V by 3 bases and J by 2 bases, and 14 bases separated the two germline ends. The CDR3 spans 16 residues. Germline CDR1 reads SGHRS; CDR2 reads YFSETQ.

The chain couples TRBV10-3 to TRBJ2-1, with D possibly matching TRBD1 (6 bases). In germline, CDR1 is ENHRY, CDR2 SYGVKD. This CDR3 is built from 14 residues. The germline V and J ends were trimmed by 4 bases and 3 bases, with 10 bases remaining between them. As DNA, the CDR3 is TGTGCCATCAGTGTAGGCAGGGGCTACAATGAGCAGTTCTTC. This codes for CAISVGRGYNEQFF.

This clone appeared a single time. The chain recombines TRBV16 with TRBJ1-5; D is undetermined. Germline CDR1 reads KGHSY; CDR2 reads FQNENV. V dropped 2 bases and J dropped 5 bases, with 13 bases sitting between them. CDR3 length equals 15 residues. This CDR3 reads CASSQEMGGYQPQHF. The CDR3 DNA reads as TGTGCCAGCAGCCAAGAAATGGGAGGTTATCAGCCCCAGCATTTT.